This entry describes one T cell receptor (beta chain). The specificity of this receptor is unknown. The record has no base qualities; no much larger clone is one base away. The CDR3 regions of human TCRbeta chains were analyzed by immunosequencing. The original pipeline was this. TCRs in the repertoires were matched against a reference library of SARS-CoV-2-specific TCRs that had been generated with the MIRA antigen-specificity platform. Breadth meant the fraction of unique TCRs that were SARS-CoV-2-associated, whereas depth meant the fraction of total T cells that were SARS-CoV-2-associated. Using the MIRA data, each spike-specific TCR was assigned both to the spike region to which the TCR was reactive and to a CD4 or CD8 class. Log10-transformed breadth and depth values were compared by one-way ANOVA with Sidak's multiple comparisons tests. Imported from immuneACCESS, the table was reduced by TCRdb to in-frame sequences with V and J called. These copies leave out some clones; in studies compared against another copy, an unresolved V gene accounts for under half, and the cause of the remainder is not known. The D gene and trimming were derived from the DNA, and the V and J assignments and clone size from that table. This sample is represented by under 200,000 clones; 85% to 95% of them were singletons. Together, the top ten hold about 4.2% of the sample.

The sample is drawn from a study of T cell responses to AZD1222 COVID-19 vaccine (TCRdb year 2021). General notes on the study: AZD1222 recipients whose second dose came at about 4 weeks and those whose second dose came at about 12 weeks were combined into one group, since spike-specific TCR depth and breadth did not differ between the two schedules. A total of approximately 240 trial participants underwent TCR sequencing, of whom roughly 210 had received two doses of AZD1222 and some 25 had received two doses of the MenACWY control vaccine. Enrollment into the trials was organized by age into subgroups of 18-55, 56-69 and 70-plus years, and those subgroups contained approximately 160, 26 and 62 TCR-sequenced participants, respectively. What the authors observed across the whole study: Because no samples from the day 14 peak response were available, repertoires could be characterized only after the peak T cell response. Conclusions about previously exposed vaccinees were limited because only a handful of AZD1222 recipients were SARS-CoV-2 seropositive at baseline. In the small 56-69-year group, the increase in depth fell short of significance, most likely because of low power. Participants were mostly white British, with more females than males. The authors suggested clonal diversity may have been underestimated. After two AZD1222 doses, spike-specific TCR breadth and depth were significantly higher than at day 0 and than in MenACWY recipients. The vaccine-associated CD4 TCRs covered the entire spike protein, and the dominant responses fell in regions 160-218 and 743-854. Epitopes outside the regions mutated in the B.1.351 and B.1.1.7 variants were reportedly recognized by nearly half of the unique spike-specific TCRs.

The junction carries 16 bases between V and J, which are trimmed by 7 bases and 2 bases respectively. Sequences LNHDA (CDR1) and SQIVND (CDR2) are obtained from the germline V gene (reference sequence). Inclusive of the bounding cysteine and phenylalanine, the CDR3 is 15 residues long. CDR3 DNA is the only sequence kept; it has 45 bases, read in frame from the first base. The meaning of the sample's time point label: baseline before first vaccination. Samples from vaccinated people were obtained from the UK trials COV001 and COV002, which included a single-blind randomized controlled phase 2/3 trial of AZD1222 (ChAdOx1 nCoV-19) in healthy adults. Trial participant PBMC samples were collected at day 0 and day 28 after the second dose for TCRbeta chain sequencing.

This sequence originates from an adult in good health. The chain uses TRBV19 and TRBJ2-3, with the D call perhaps TRBD1 or TRBD2, as 5 bases match in each case. The sequenced sample was peripheral blood, obtained on day 0 of AZD1222 vaccination. The CDR3 sequence is CASNEALGPTDTQYF. The DNA sequence is as follows: TGTGCCAGTAATGAGGCATTGGGACCCACAGATACGCAGTATTTT.